The clone carrying this T cell receptor (beta chain) was observed a few times. Antigen: not known. The record originates from a study of T cell repertoires in cytomegalovirus infection. On the study more broadly: Public TCR beta signatures marked donors with CMV infection and the matching HLA. Notes on the study in general: Within the response measured ex vivo, HLA-C-restricted CMV-specific TCR beta clonotypes were dominant.

Via MiXCR, TCRdb re-called the reads, giving one row per CDR3 protein. The data hold 300,000 or so distinct CDR3 sequences, with about 25% observed a single time. The sample here was cultured PBMCs, taken from culture after CMV antigen stimulation. The receptor was derived from a human donor in good health (CMV status not recorded). Some clones in this sample may be carry-over from other donors' samples.

The chain's CDR3 is CASSFGTSGYQETQYF. Here the CDR3 DNA reads TGTGCCAGCAGTTTCGGGACTAGCGGGTATCAAGAGACCCAGTACTTC. The J gene is TRBJ2-5, the V gene TRBV28; 12 bases map to TRBD2. J lost 2 bases, V lost 3 bases, and 4 bases had no gene match. The CDR3 length is 16 residues. From germline, CDR1 is MDHEN and CDR2 SYDVKM.